Below, one T cell receptor (beta chain) is given with its context. This sample stems from a study of siplizumab effects on memory and regulatory T cells. Trimming cost V 2 bases and J 10 bases, with 9 bases left between them. The CDR3 spans 13 residues. Germline lookup yields CDR1 LNHNV and CDR2 YYDKDF (reference sequence). Profiled with immunoSEQ multiplex PCR; TCRdb holds only in-frame clones, not every one. Of some 88,000 clones listed, more than 80% were seen once; the top ten hold over 12%. Sequenced: CD4+ T cells sorted from blood. V gene TRBV15 combines with J gene TRBJ1-6; D is unclear. The sequence derives from a human donor in good health. CDR3: CATSRLRRSPLHF. In DNA, the CDR3 is TGTGCCACCAGCAGACTTAGAAGGTCACCCCTCCACTTT.